The 24 T cell receptor beta chains given below trace back to one sample, sequenced in a study of immune evolution from preneoplasia to lung adenocarcinoma. This table comes from immunoSEQ multiplex PCR, and its TCRdb copy is limited to in-frame clones, with some not included. The sample holds several thousand clones, almost 80% seen once. Sequences were obtained from FFPE adjacent normal lung tissue. The receptors here all came from a person aged 65 to 85 with lung adenocarcinoma.

The rearrangement joins TRBV18 to TRBJ2-3; perhaps TRBD2 as D (6 bases). Germline CDR1 reads KGHSH; CDR2 reads LQKENI. With 0 bases removed from V and 0 bases from J, the gap between germline ends came to 10 bases. The CDR3 length is 16 residues. The CDR3 bases are TGTGCCAGCTCACCACCGGAGGGAACTAGCACAGATACGCAGTATTTT. This sequence encodes CASSPPEGTSTDTQYF.

The CDR3 DNA is TGTGCCAGCAGCGTAGCCCCGGGACCGATGAATGAGCAGTTCTTC. Encoded protein: CASSVAPGPMNEQFF. The chain couples TRBV9 to TRBJ2-1; D is possibly TRBD1 or TRBD2 (5 bases each). The CDR3 sequence is 15 residues long. Germline CDR1 SGDLS, CDR2 YYNGEE. The germline V and J ends were trimmed by 0 bases and 7 bases, with 14 bases remaining between them.

V is TRBV6-5 and J is TRBJ1-5; D gene uncertain. The CDR3 length is 15 residues. Trimming cost V 10 bases and J 0 bases, with 16 bases left between them. In germline, CDR1 is MNHEY, CDR2 SVGAGI. CDR3 sequence reads: CATRTRSYSNQPQHF. CDR3 sequence (DNA): TGTGCCACGAGAACCCGGAGCTATAGCAATCAGCCCCAGCATTTT.

This clone has just a few counts. V is TRBV7-2 and J is TRBJ1-5, with D tentatively TRBD1 (6 bases). The CDR3 runs 12 residues. Trimming removed 8 bases at V and 5 bases at J, with 10 bases between. Germline V CDR1 and CDR2: SGHTA, FQGNSA. The CDR3 DNA is TGTGCCAGCGGGACACGCTATCAGCCCCAGCATTTT. Protein sequence: CASGTRYQPQHF.

The rearrangement uses TRBV7-2 and TRBJ2-3; D remains unclear. The V end lost 5 bases, the J end lost 2 bases, and 11 bases lay between the germline ends. The CDR3 extends over 14 amino acids. Germline-derived CDR1 and CDR2 are SGHTA and FQGNSA. This chain's CDR3 is CASSRYGSTDTQYF. CDR3 nucleotide sequence: TGTGCCAGCAGCCGTTACGGGTCCACAGATACGCAGTATTTT. Complete variable domain (other parts from reference TRBV7-2 and TRBJ2-3): GAGVSQSPSNKVTEKGKDVELRCDPISGHTALYWYRQSLGQGLEFLIYFQGNSAPDKSGLPSDRFSAERTGGSVSTLTIQRTQQEDSAVYLCASSRYGSTDTQYFGPGTRLTVL.

The chain employs TRBV11-3 and TRBJ1-1, with D unclear. Germline lookup yields CDR1 SGHNT and CDR2 YENEEA. This CDR3 comprises 13 residues. The germline V and J ends were trimmed by 1 base and 8 bases, with 11 bases remaining between them. Here the CDR3 DNA reads TGTGCCAGCAGCTTAGGAGCCGGCCAAGAAGCTTTCTTT. Amino acids: CASSLGAGQEAFF.

The chain carries TRBV28 and TRBJ1-1, with D possibly being TRBD1 (5 bases). CDR3 size: 14 residues. Germline loops: CDR1 MDHEN, CDR2 SYDVKM. Trimming left V 2 bases short and J 1 base short, with 8 bases between. In DNA, the CDR3 is TGTGCCAGCAGTTTAGTGCAGGGGAACACTGAAGCTTTCTTT. Translated, it gives CASSLVQGNTEAFF.

J is TRBJ1-5 and V is TRBV11-2; 8 bases are a match to TRBD1. The CDR3 extends over 16 amino acids. The J segment lost 11 bases and the V segment lost 1 base, leaving 13 bases of the junction unmatched. Germline assignment: CDR1 SGHAT and CDR2 FQNNGV. The DNA for the CDR3 is TGTGCCAGCAGCTTAGGGGCAGGGGGCAAGATGGGGGCCCAGCATTTT. This codes for CASSLGAGGKMGAQHF.

In DNA form, the CDR3 reads TGTGCCAGCAGTTTCAAGACCCAGTACTTC. Residues: CASSFKTQYF. The genes are TRBV28 and TRBJ2-5; no definite D call. The CDR3 contains 10 residues. Per germline, CDR1 MDHEN and CDR2 SYDVKM. With 3 bases removed from V and 6 bases from J, the gap between germline ends came to 2 bases.

V is TRBV2 and J is TRBJ2-3; no clear D. Germline lookup yields CDR1 SNHLY and CDR2 FYNNEI. There are 12 residues in the CDR3. V lost 4 bases, J lost 2 bases, and 4 bases lay in between. DNA of the CDR3: TGTGCCAGCAGTGCCGTCACAGATACGCAGTATTTT. Protein product: CASSAVTDTQYF. Looking up the rest from reference TRBV2 and TRBJ2-3 gives the full variable domain: EPEVTQTPSHQVTQMGQEVILRCVPISNHLYFYWYRQILGQKVEFLVSFYNNEISEKSEIFDDQFSVERPDGSNFTLKIRSTKLEDSAMYFCASSAVTDTQYFGPGTRLTVL.

About this clone: The sample carries other DNA sequences with the same CDR3. The chain has TRBV2 and TRBJ2-7, with a possible D match to TRBD1 (5 bases). Trimming took off 4 bases at V and 0 bases at J, with 19 bases between the two ends. Germline values: CDR1 SNHLY, CDR2 FYNNEI. This CDR3 has 17 residues. This CDR3 is CASSARVGVTVSYEQYF. The CDR3 coding sequence is TGTGCCAGCAGTGCCCGAGTTGGGGTGACAGTCTCCTACGAGCAGTACTTC. Drawing the rest from reference TRBV2 and TRBJ2-7, the complete variable domain is EPEVTQTPSHQVTQMGQEVILRCVPISNHLYFYWYRQILGQKVEFLVSFYNNEISEKSEIFDDQFSVERPDGSNFTLKIRSTKLEDSAMYFCASSARVGVTVSYEQYFGPGTRLTVT.

This rearrangement joins TRBV6-5 to TRBJ2-7; D not resolved. The CDR3 is made up of 13 amino acids. V was shortened by 6 bases and J by 3 bases, with 12 bases between the two germline ends. Germline V CDR1 and CDR2: MNHEY, SVGAGI. The CDR3 bases are TGTGCCAGCAGCCCCTCCCCCCTCTACGAGCAGTACTTC. It yields the protein CASSPSPLYEQYF.

The chain is built from TRBV2 and TRBJ2-1, with D tentatively TRBD2 (5 bases). V was cut by 3 bases and J by 11 bases, with 17 bases left in between. Germline V gene sequence: CDR1 SNHLY, CDR2 FYNNEI. This CDR3 region has 14 residues. The chain's CDR3 is CASSEGPAGYKQFF. For the CDR3, the DNA is TGTGCCAGCAGTGAGGGTCCGGCGGGTTATAAGCAGTTCTTC.

The chain is built from TRBV7-9 and TRBJ2-3; 7 bases are a match to TRBD1. The CDR3 is made up of 15 amino acids. Germline-derived CDR1 and CDR2 are SEHNR and FQNEAQ (reference sequence). Losses at the gene ends were 4 bases for V and 1 base for J; bases not matched to a gene: 5. As DNA, the CDR3 is TGTGCCAGCAGCTCCCACAGGGGCGGCACAGATACGCAGTATTTT. The encoded protein is CASSSHRGGTDTQYF.

V gene TRBV11-1 combines with J gene TRBJ1-1; D is unresolved. The germline gives CDR1 SGHAT, CDR2 FQDESV (reference sequence). V was pared by 5 bases and J by 5 bases, with 18 bases between. This CDR3 is built from 15 residues. CDR3 residues: CASSPGVTDKTEAFF. The CDR3 DNA follows: TGTGCCAGCAGCCCTGGCGTAACAGACAAAACTGAAGCTTTCTTT.

The chain combines TRBV7-9 with TRBJ2-7, with D possibly being TRBD1 (5 bases). With 5 bases removed from V and 1 base from J, the gap between germline ends came to 9 bases. This CDR3 spans 13 amino acids. The germline CDR1 and CDR2 sequences are SEHNR and FQNEAQ (reference sequence). The CDR3 nucleotides read TGTGCCAGCAGCGTGAGGACATCCTACGAGCAGTACTTC. This encodes CASSVRTSYEQYF.

This clone was counted only a few times. This rearrangement joins TRBV28 to TRBJ2-6, with 7 bases matching TRBD2. Germline V gene sequence: CDR1 MDHEN, CDR2 SYDVKM. The V segment lost 7 bases and the J segment 4 bases; nucleotides outside the gene matches: 7. The CDR3 length is 15 residues. DNA of the CDR3: TGTGCCAGCACTGGGGCGGGGGTAGGGGCCAACGTCCTGACTTTC. Amino acids: CASTGAGVGANVLTF.

CDR3 nucleotide sequence: TGTGCCAGCAGCCCGAGGGTCTATGGCTACACCTTC. Protein product: CASSPRVYGYTF. This rearrangement joins TRBV2 to TRBJ1-2; no reliable D call. Germline V gene data show CDR1 as SNHLY and CDR2 as FYNNEI. Trimming shortened V by 6 bases and J by 4 bases, and 9 bases separated the two germline ends. This CDR3 is 12 amino acids long.

The chain joins TRBV5-1 to TRBJ1-2; no clear D. Germline-derived CDR1 and CDR2 are SGHRS and YFSETQ. V lost 0 bases to trimming and J lost 8 bases, with 14 bases between them. CDR3 length: 14 amino acids. The DNA for the CDR3 is TGCGCCAGCAGCTTGGAGGGTCCTCGGAGGGGCTACACCTTC. The encoded protein is CASSLEGPRRGYTF. Full variable domain (rest looked up from reference TRBV5-1 and TRBJ1-2): KAGVTQTPRYLIKTRGQQVTLSCSPISGHRSVSWYQQTPGQGLQFLFEYFSETQRNKGNFPGRFSGRQFSNSRSEMNVSTLELGDSALYLCASSLEGPRRGYTFGSGTRLTVV.

J is TRBJ1-5 and V is TRBV6-1; D uncertain. The CDR3 length is 13 residues. V lost 7 bases and J 7 bases, leaving 14 bases between the germline ends. Germline values: CDR1 MNHNS, CDR2 SASEGT. CDR3 region: CASTPTTRQPQHF. The CDR3 region has the DNA TGTGCCAGCACCCCCACTACCCGGCAGCCCCAGCATTTT.

V gene TRBV5-3 combines with J gene TRBJ1-5; tentative D call: TRBD1 (6 bases). TRBV5-3 is an open reading frame whose function is uncertain. Trimming pared 0 bases from V and 11 bases from J, leaving 12 bases between. This CDR3 spans 13 amino acids. Here the CDR3 DNA reads TGTGCCAGAAGCTTGGTGGGGGCAGGGGCCCAGCATTTT. Protein: CARSLVGAGAQHF.

This rearrangement joins TRBV5-6 to TRBJ2-6; maybe TRBD1 (5 bases). Germline CDR1 is SGHDT and CDR2 is YYEEEE. This CDR3 has 18 amino acids. V lost 0 bases and J 4 bases, leaving 17 bases between the germline ends. The CDR3 bases are TGTGCCAGCAGCTTGGTGTTATCGGGCAGGGCCGGGGCCAACGTCCTGACTTTC. Amino acids: CASSLVLSGRAGANVLTF.

This clone appeared once. Other DNA sequences in the same sample also yield this CDR3. This chain links TRBV4-2 with TRBJ1-2, with D possibly TRBD1 on 5 matching bases. The CDR3 spans 12 residues. V lost 8 bases and J 2 bases, leaving 9 bases between the germline ends. Looked up from germline, CDR1 is LGHNA and CDR2 is YNFKEQ. CDR3 sequence reads: CASSRENYGYTF. CDR3 nucleotide sequence: TGTGCCAGCTCCAGGGAGAACTATGGCTACACCTTC.

This clone came up once. The rearrangement links TRBV19 to TRBJ2-5, with 10 bases aligning to TRBD2. The CDR3 runs to 15 residues. Unmatched junction bases numbered 6, after V lost 4 bases and J lost 4 bases. The germline V gene encodes CDR1 LNHDA and CDR2 SQIVND (reference sequence). The CDR3 region has the DNA TGTGCCAGTAGTACCCGTCTAGCGGGGGTAGAGACCCAGTACTTC. It codes for CASSTRLAGVETQYF. The variable domain in full, with the rest retrieved from reference TRBV19 and TRBJ2-5, is DGGITQSPKYLFRKEGQNVTLSCEQNLNHDAMYWYRQDPGQGLRLIYYSQIVNDFQKGDIAEGYSVSREKKESFPLTVTSAQKNPTAFYLCASSTRLAGVETQYFGPGTRLLVL.